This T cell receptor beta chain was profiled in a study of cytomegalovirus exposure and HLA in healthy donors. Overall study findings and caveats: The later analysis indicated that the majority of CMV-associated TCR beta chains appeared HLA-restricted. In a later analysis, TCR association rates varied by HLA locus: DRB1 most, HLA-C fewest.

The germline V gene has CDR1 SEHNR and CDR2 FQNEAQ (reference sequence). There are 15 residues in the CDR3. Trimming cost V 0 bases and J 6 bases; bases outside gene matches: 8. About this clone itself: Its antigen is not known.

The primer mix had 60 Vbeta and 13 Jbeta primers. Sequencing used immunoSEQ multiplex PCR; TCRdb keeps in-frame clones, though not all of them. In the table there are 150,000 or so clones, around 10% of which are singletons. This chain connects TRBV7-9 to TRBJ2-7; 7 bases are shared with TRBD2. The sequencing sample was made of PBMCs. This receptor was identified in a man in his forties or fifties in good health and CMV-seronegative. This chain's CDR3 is CASSLALEWGGEQYF. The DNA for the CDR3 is TGTGCCAGCAGCTTAGCGCTGGAGTGGGGGGGCGAGCAGTACTTC. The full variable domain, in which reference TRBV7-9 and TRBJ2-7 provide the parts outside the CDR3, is DTGVSQNPRHKITKRGQNVTFRCDPISEHNRLYWYRQTLGQGPEFLTYFQNEAQLEKSRLLSDRFSAERPKGSFSTLEIQRTEQGDSAMYLCASSLALEWGGEQYFGPGTRLTVT.